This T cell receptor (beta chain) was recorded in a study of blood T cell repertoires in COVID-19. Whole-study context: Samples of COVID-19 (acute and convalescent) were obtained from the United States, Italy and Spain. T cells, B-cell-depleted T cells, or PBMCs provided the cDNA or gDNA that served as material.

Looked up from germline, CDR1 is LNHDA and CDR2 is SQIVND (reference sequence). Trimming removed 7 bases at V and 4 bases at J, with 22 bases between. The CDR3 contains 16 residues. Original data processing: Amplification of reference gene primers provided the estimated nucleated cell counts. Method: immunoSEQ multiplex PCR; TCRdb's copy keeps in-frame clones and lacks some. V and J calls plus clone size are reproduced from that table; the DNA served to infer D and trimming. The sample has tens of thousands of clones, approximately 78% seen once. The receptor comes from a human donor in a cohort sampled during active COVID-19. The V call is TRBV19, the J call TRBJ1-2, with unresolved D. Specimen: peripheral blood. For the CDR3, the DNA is TGTGCCAGTACCCAGCGCAGACCCCCTCCTGGCTATGGCTACACCTTC. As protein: CASTQRRPPPGYGYTF.